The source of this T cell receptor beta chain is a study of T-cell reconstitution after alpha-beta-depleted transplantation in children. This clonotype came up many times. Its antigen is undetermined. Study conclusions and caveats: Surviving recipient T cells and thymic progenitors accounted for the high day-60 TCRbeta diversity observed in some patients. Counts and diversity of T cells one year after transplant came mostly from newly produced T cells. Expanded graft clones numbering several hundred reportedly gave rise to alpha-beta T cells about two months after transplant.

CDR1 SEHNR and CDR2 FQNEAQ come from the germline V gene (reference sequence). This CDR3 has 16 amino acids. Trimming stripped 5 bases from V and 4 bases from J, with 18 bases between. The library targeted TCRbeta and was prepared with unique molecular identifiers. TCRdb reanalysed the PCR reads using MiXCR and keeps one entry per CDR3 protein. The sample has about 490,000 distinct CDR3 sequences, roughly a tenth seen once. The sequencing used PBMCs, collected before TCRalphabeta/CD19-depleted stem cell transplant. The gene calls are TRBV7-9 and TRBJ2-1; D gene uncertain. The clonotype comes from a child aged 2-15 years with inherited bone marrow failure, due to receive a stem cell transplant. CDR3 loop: CASSQLGNPRYNEQFF. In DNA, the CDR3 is TGTGCCAGCAGCCAATTGGGTAACCCTAGGTACAATGAGCAGTTCTTC.